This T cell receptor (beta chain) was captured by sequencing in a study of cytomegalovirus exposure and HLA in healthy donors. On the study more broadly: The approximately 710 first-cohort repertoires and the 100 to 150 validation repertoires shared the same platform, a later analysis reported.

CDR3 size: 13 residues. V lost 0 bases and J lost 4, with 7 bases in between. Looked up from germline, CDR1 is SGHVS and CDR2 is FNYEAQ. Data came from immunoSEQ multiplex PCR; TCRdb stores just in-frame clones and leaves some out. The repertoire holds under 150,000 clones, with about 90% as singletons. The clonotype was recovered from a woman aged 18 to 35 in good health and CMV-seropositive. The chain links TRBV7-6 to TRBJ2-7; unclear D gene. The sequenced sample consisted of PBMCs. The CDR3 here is CASSLASRYEQYF. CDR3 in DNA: TGTGCCAGCAGCTTAGCGTCGCGGTACGAGCAGTACTTC.